The 21 T cell receptor beta chains below were found in one sample sequenced in a study of blood T cell repertoires in COVID-19. The table came from immunoSEQ multiplex PCR; TCRdb's copy has only in-frame clones and leaves some out. The profile shows about 180,000 clones, approximately 86% of them singletons. Sample: peripheral blood. The receptors were gathered from a woman aged 30 to 39 with active or convalescent COVID-19.

V is TRBV6-5 and J is TRBJ1-2, with TRBD1 matching 9 bases. Germline V gene lookup returns CDR1 MNHEY and CDR2 SVGAGI. The J segment lost 8 bases and the V segment lost 2 bases, leaving 9 bases of the junction unmatched. This CDR3 is 15 amino acids long. The CDR3 protein is CASSYGTGLLQGYTF. The CDR3 region has the DNA TGTGCCAGCAGTTACGGGACAGGGTTGTTGCAGGGCTACACCTTC.

CDR3 loop: CASGGQYNSPLHF. CDR3 in DNA: TGTGCCAGTGGGGGACAGTATAATTCACCCCTCCACTTT. The genes are TRBV19 and TRBJ1-6; TRBD1 matches 7 bases. With V trimmed by 8 bases and J by 4 bases, 2 bases remained unmatched. The CDR3 consists of 13 residues. Germline V gives CDR1 LNHDA, CDR2 SQIVND (reference sequence).

The chain couples TRBV28 to TRBJ2-5, with D perhaps matching TRBD1 (5 bases). The CDR3 runs 12 residues. V dropped 6 bases and J dropped 5 bases, with 10 bases sitting between them. Germline values: CDR1 MDHEN, CDR2 SYDVKM. The DNA for the CDR3 is TGTGCCAGCAGAAAGACAGTGGAGACCCAGTACTTC. Translating gives CASRKTVETQYF.

Worth noting for this clone: Other DNA sequences in the sample encode the same CDR3. The rearrangement joins TRBV28 to TRBJ1-2, with D possibly TRBD1 on 6 matching bases. The CDR3 is 12 amino acids. V was clipped by 6 bases and J by 4 bases, with 9 bases between them. Germline values: CDR1 MDHEN, CDR2 SYDVKM. CDR3 sequence (DNA): TGTGCCAGCAGCTCACAGGGCTATGGCTACACCTTC. This codes for CASSSQGYGYTF.

The V and J genes are TRBV12-3 or TRBV12-4 and TRBJ2-5; 8 bases line up with TRBD2. V shed 7 bases, J shed 5 bases, and the junction held 6 bases outside the gene matches. The CDR3 runs 13 residues. The DNA of the CDR3 is TGTGCCAGCACAATTAGCGGGGAGGAGACCCAGTACTTC. Translation gives CASTISGEETQYF.

The chain links TRBV12-3 or TRBV12-4 to TRBJ1-6; 7 bases fit TRBD1. The CDR3 consists of 13 residues. V dropped 6 bases and J dropped 9; count of bases not matched to a gene: 5. As DNA, the CDR3 is TGTGCCAGCAGCCGCGACAGGGTTTCACCCCTCCACTTT. The encoded protein is CASSRDRVSPLHF.

This clone occurred a few times. The chain uses TRBV5-4 and TRBJ1-1, with D uncertain. V gave up 1 base and J gave up 6 bases, with 13 bases separating them. The CDR3 is made up of 14 amino acids. Looked up from germline, CDR1 is SGHNT and CDR2 is YYREEE (reference sequence). The CDR3 nucleotides are TGTGCCAGCAGCTTGATCGACGGGGTTTCTGAAGCTTTCTTT. This codes for CASSLIDGVSEAFF.

The V call is TRBV5-1, the J call TRBJ1-1; tentatively, D is TRBD1 (6 bases). This CDR3 has 14 residues. CDR1 and CDR2 from the germline V gene are SGHRS and YFSETQ. V was pared by 0 bases and J by 5 bases, with 11 bases between. CDR3 sequence reads: CASSLEPRGTEAFF. CDR3 nucleotide sequence: TGCGCCAGCAGCTTGGAACCCAGGGGTACTGAAGCTTTCTTT.

The rearrangement joins TRBV7-9 to TRBJ1-1, with 8 bases identical to TRBD1. This CDR3 is 17 amino acids long. V shed 0 bases, J shed 1 base, and the junction held 7 bases outside the gene matches. Germline CDR1 SEHNR, CDR2 FQNEAQ (reference sequence). This chain's CDR3 is CASSLAFKQGGNTEAFF. For the CDR3, the DNA is TGTGCCAGCAGCTTAGCGTTCAAACAGGGGGGGAACACTGAAGCTTTCTTT.

The chain recombines TRBV19 with TRBJ2-7; D perhaps matches TRBD2 (6 bases). Germline values: CDR1 LNHDA, CDR2 SQIVND (reference sequence). Trimming stripped 4 bases from V and 3 bases from J, with 16 bases between. The CDR3 has 15 amino acids. Here the CDR3 DNA reads TGTGCCAGTAGTAGAGATGGGGGGTTAGTCTACGAGCAGTACTTC. Translating it yields CASSRDGGLVYEQYF.

The rearrangement uses TRBV18 and TRBJ1-3; a possible D gene is TRBD1 (5 bases). The CDR3 is 14 residues long. The germline gives CDR1 KGHSH, CDR2 LQKENI. V was shortened by 0 bases and J by 2 bases, with 5 bases between the two germline ends. CDR3 in amino acids: CASSPPTAGNTIYF. In DNA form, the CDR3 reads TGTGCCAGCTCACCACCGACAGCTGGAAACACCATATATTTT.

This chain connects TRBV9 to TRBJ1-3; D gene ambiguous. The CDR3 loop spans 14 amino acids. The V gene's germline CDR1 is SGDLS and CDR2 YYNGEE. Trimming pared 0 bases from V and 3 bases from J, leaving 7 bases between. CDR3 sequence reads: CASSVGTLGNTIYF. The CDR3 region has the DNA TGTGCCAGCAGCGTAGGAACTCTTGGAAACACCATATATTTT.

The chain carries TRBV7-9 and TRBJ1-2; 10 positions match TRBD1. Losses at the gene ends were 5 bases for V and 8 bases for J; bases not matched to a gene: 8. The CDR3 covers 14 residues. Per the germline V gene, CDR1 is SEHNR and CDR2 is FQNEAQ (reference sequence). CDR3: CASSLGTGVNGYTF. CDR3 sequence (DNA): TGTGCCAGCAGCCTTGGGACAGGGGTAAACGGCTACACCTTC.

The chain links TRBV28 to TRBJ2-3; 11 bases match TRBD2. Germline V CDR1 and CDR2: MDHEN, SYDVKM. Trimming at V came to 2 bases and at J to 2 bases, leaving 3 bases not matched to a gene. The CDR3 length is 16 residues. CDR3 in amino acids: CASSLLAGGPTDTQYF. The DNA of the CDR3 is TGTGCCAGCAGTTTACTAGCGGGGGGCCCCACAGATACGCAGTATTTT.

The rearrangement joins TRBV9 to TRBJ1-2; TRBD1 agrees at 7 bases. The CDR3 contains 16 residues. J lost 4 bases, V lost 0 bases, and 9 bases had no gene match. Germline CDR1 and CDR2: SGDLS and YYNGEE. The DNA for the CDR3 is TGTGCCAGCAGCGTAGATTCAGGGGGATCAATCTATGGCTACACCTTC. It translates to CASSVDSGGSIYGYTF.

This clone has a single count. The chain is built from TRBV15 and TRBJ1-2, with 9 bases identical to TRBD1. The V segment lost 1 base and the J segment 0 bases; nucleotides outside the gene matches: 9. Germline V gene data show CDR1 as LNHNV and CDR2 as YYDKDF (reference sequence). CDR3 length equals 18 residues. DNA of the CDR3: TGTGCCACCAGCAGAGGCAGGGGGACAGGGCAAGCTAACTATGGCTACACCTTC. As protein: CATSRGRGTGQANYGYTF.

This clone was picked up a small number of times. The rearrangement joins TRBV9 to TRBJ1-1, with a tentative D call TRBD1 (5 bases). From germline, CDR1 is SGDLS and CDR2 YYNGEE. The CDR3 length is 14 residues. With 7 bases removed from V and 5 bases from J, the gap between germline ends came to 18 bases. The CDR3 loop reads CASSSFGGVTEAFF. As DNA, the CDR3 is TGTGCCAGCTCTTCGTTCGGGGGAGTGACTGAAGCTTTCTTT.

The rearrangement links TRBV29-1 to TRBJ1-2; weak D call: TRBD1 (5 bases). The CDR3 is 12 amino acids. The ends were cut back, 3 bases at V and 5 bases at J, with 10 bases in the middle. Germline lookup yields CDR1 SQVTM and CDR2 ANQGSEA. The CDR3 protein is CSVEPTEYGYTF. The CDR3 DNA reads as TGCAGCGTTGAGCCGACAGAATATGGCTACACCTTC.

This chain uses TRBV18 with TRBJ1-1, with TRBD1 matching 9 bases. The CDR3 runs to 17 residues. Germline CDR1 KGHSH, CDR2 LQKENI. The V gene end was trimmed by 4 bases and the J gene end by 2 bases; junction bases not matched to a gene: 11. As DNA, the CDR3 is TGTGCCAGCTCACGAAACACAGGGGGCAATGGAAACACTGAAGCTTTCTTT. Protein product: CASSRNTGGNGNTEAFF.

Comment on this clone: Other DNA sequences from this sample encode an identical CDR3 as well. The rearrangement joins TRBV19 to TRBJ2-7; maybe TRBD2 (5 bases). The V and J ends lost 3 bases and 5 bases respectively, with 8 bases between them. Germline assignment: CDR1 LNHDA and CDR2 SQIVND (reference sequence). This CDR3 is built from 12 residues. The CDR3 DNA reads as TGTGCCAGTAGTATCTGGGGAGACGAGCAGTACTTC. It is translated as CASSIWGDEQYF.

V usage is TRBV15 and J usage is TRBJ1-1; 10 positions agree with TRBD1. V lost 5 bases and J lost 0; bases outside the gene matches: 18. The CDR3 spans 20 residues. Germline values: CDR1 LNHNV, CDR2 YYDKDF (reference sequence). CDR3 sequence reads: CATSGTSPARDRGMNTEAFF. The CDR3 coding sequence is TGTGCCACCAGCGGGACCTCCCCAGCCCGGGACAGGGGAATGAACACTGAAGCTTTCTTT.